The clone carrying this T cell receptor (beta chain) was observed a few times. Its antigen remains unknown. The CDR3 length is 12 residues. CDR1 is SQVTM, CDR2 ANQGSEA, per germline. V trimming: 6 bases; J trimming: 4 bases; junction bases outside the gene matches: 2. The data were taken from a study of T-cell memory formation after mild COVID-19. A 5'RACE reaction primed in the constant segment made cDNA libraries of TCR alpha and TCR beta, and these carried sample barcodes and UMIs. In TCRdb, the 5' RACE reads were re-called with MiXCR into one record per CDR3 protein. Here the sample spans about 320,000 distinct CDR3 sequences, 14% being singletons. The study, taken as a whole, reports: Prior to infection, memory already included some responding clones, suggesting cross-reactive memory joined.

The chain has TRBV29-1 and TRBJ2-3; 9 nucleotides align to TRBD1. Sequencing was performed on PBMCs or a T cell subset sorted from them (not recorded which). The receptor was derived from a man between 18 and 35 years old who had mild COVID-19 (a few samples of this study predate the infection). Cell type and time point are not known. The CDR3 here is CSVGQGSDTQYF. The CDR3 region has the DNA TGCAGCGTGGGACAGGGTTCAGATACGCAGTATTTT.